Listed below are T cell receptor beta chains from one sample, sequenced in a study of beta chain features in type 1 diabetes. Sequencing was performed with immunoSEQ multiplex PCR; in TCRdb, only in-frame clones are kept and a portion is missing. Here the sample spans 900,000 or so clones, roughly 15% being singletons. The specimen was naive CD4+ T cells from blood. These TCRs come from a woman aged 18-29 years in good health. The CDR3 runs from the conserved cysteine through the conserved F or W. The D gene is left open where the match is weak. Clone size is stated in some rows and not others, as once, few, many or a class when expanded.

J: TRBJ2-5
D: .
V: TRBV28
size: .
DNA: TGTGCCAGCAGCAACCGGGACACTCAAGAGACCCAGTACTTC
CDR3: CASSNRDTQETQYF

J: TRBJ2-7
D: .
V: TRBV11-2
size: few
DNA: TGTGCCAGCAGCTTATCTGCTAGCGCTCTCTCCTACGAGCAGTACTTC
CDR3: CASSLSASALSYEQYF

J: TRBJ2-7
D: .
V: TRBV7-2
size: .
DNA: TGTGCCAGCAGCTTAGCTAGGGGGAACTACTACGAGCAGTACTTC
CDR3: CASSLARGNYYEQYF

J: TRBJ2-5
D: TRBD2
V: TRBV7-2
size: .
DNA: TGTGCCAGCAGCTTAGTTCGATTAGCGGGAGTAGCAGAGACCCAGTACTTC
CDR3: CASSLVRLAGVAETQYF

J: TRBJ2-7
D: TRBD2
V: TRBV5-1
size: .
DNA: TGCGCCAGCAGCTTGGTCTTTGGGACTAGCGGGAGAGCGGCACTGATCTACGAGCAGTACTTC
CDR3: CASSLVFGTSGRAALIYEQYF

J: TRBJ2-6
D: .
V: TRBV7-2
size: .
DNA: TGTGCCAGCAGCCACAAGGGTACTGGGGCCAACGTCCTGACTTTC
CDR3: CASSHKGTGANVLTF

J: TRBJ2-5
D: .
V: TRBV4-2
size: few
DNA: TGTGCCAGCAGCCAAGTATCGGGATCGGAGACCCAGTACTTC
CDR3: CASSQVSGSETQYF

J: TRBJ2-5
D: TRBD2
V: TRBV11-2
size: .
DNA: TGTGCCAGCAGCTTAGTGGGGGGGAAAGTAGAGACCCAGTACTTC
CDR3: CASSLVGGKVETQYF

J: TRBJ1-2
D: TRBD1
V: TRBV28
size: .
DNA: TGTGCCAGCAGTTCCCCGGCAGGGGGATATGGCTACACCTTC
CDR3: CASSSPAGGYGYTF

J: TRBJ1-1
D: .
V: TRBV5-1
size: .
DNA: TGCGCCAGCAGCTTGGCCGAACAACTAACCAAAGCTTTCTTT
CDR3: CASSLAEQLTKAFF

J: TRBJ2-7
D: .
V: TRBV7-3
size: .
DNA: TGTGCCAGCAGCTTAGCGGAGGGCTACGAGCAGTACTTC
CDR3: CASSLAEGYEQYF

J: TRBJ2-5
D: .
V: TRBV29-1
size: few
DNA: TGCAGCGTTGAAGAACAGGCGCGCCAAGAGACCCAGTACTTC
CDR3: CSVEEQARQETQYF

J: TRBJ2-7
D: .
V: TRBV19
size: .
DNA: TGTGCCAGTAGTTCTCTTCCCACCTTCTACGAGCAGTACTTC
CDR3: CASSSLPTFYEQYF

J: TRBJ1-5
D: .
V: TRBV19
size: .
DNA: TGTGCCAGTAGTATTAGGCCGGGGCGGGATCAGCCCCAGCATTTT
CDR3: CASSIRPGRDQPQHF

J: TRBJ2-1
D: .
V: TRBV18
size: few
DNA: TGTGCCAGCTCGCGAGTCAGGGATCCCAATGAGCAGTTCTTC
CDR3: CASSRVRDPNEQFF

J: TRBJ2-7
D: TRBD2
V: TRBV7-2
size: few
DNA: TGTGCCAGCAGCTTAGAGGGCGGGAGGTACCGCGAGCAGTACTTC
CDR3: CASSLEGGRYREQYF

J: TRBJ2-1
D: .
V: TRBV7-9
size: few
DNA: TGTGCCAGCAGCGTCCGGGACGGGGCCTACAATGAGCAGTTCTTC
CDR3: CASSVRDGAYNEQFF

J: TRBJ2-3
D: .
V: TRBV6-1
size: few
DNA: TGTGCCAGCAGTGTACAACTCAGCACAGATACGCAGTATTTT
CDR3: CASSVQLSTDTQYF

J: TRBJ2-7
D: TRBD2
V: TRBV29-1
size: few
DNA: TGCAGCGTTCGGGATAGCGGGAGCTACGAGCAGTACTTC
CDR3: CSVRDSGSYEQYF

J: TRBJ1-3
D: .
V: TRBV29-1
size: few
DNA: TGCAGCGTTGCGGACAGAAGGGCTGGAAACACCATATATTTT
CDR3: CSVADRRAGNTIYF

J: TRBJ2-7
D: TRBD2
V: TRBV7-3
size: .
DNA: TGTGCCAGCAGCTTATCGGCGGGAGCTACGTACGAGCAGTACTTC
CDR3: CASSLSAGATYEQYF

J: TRBJ2-7
D: TRBD2
V: TRBV29-1
size: .
DNA: TGCAGCGTTGGGGTAGCGGGAGGTTTTTACGAGCAGTACTTC
CDR3: CSVGVAGGFYEQYF

J: TRBJ2-1
D: .
V: TRBV10-3
size: .
DNA: TGTGCCATCAGTGGGGGGGCAGGGATGGGCGATGAGCAGTTCTTC
CDR3: CAISGGAGMGDEQFF

J: TRBJ2-4
D: TRBD1
V: TRBV5-4
size: .
DNA: TGTGCCAGCAGCCAAGAGGGGGCCATAGCCAAAAACATTCAGTACTTC
CDR3: CASSQEGAIAKNIQYF

J: TRBJ1-2
D: .
V: TRBV6-1
size: .
DNA: TGTGCCAGCAGTGAAGCGATCAAGGGGTTGGGGCGCTATGGCTACACCTTC
CDR3: CASSEAIKGLGRYGYTF

J: TRBJ2-1
D: .
V: TRBV21-1
size: few
DNA: TGTGCCAGCAGCGAACCGGGACAGAGCTACAATGAGCAGTTCTTC
CDR3: CASSEPGQSYNEQFF

J: TRBJ1-3
D: .
V: TRBV5-6
size: few
DNA: TGTGCCAGCAGCTTGATGTCTTCAGGGGCTGGAAACACCATATATTTT
CDR3: CASSLMSSGAGNTIYF

J: TRBJ2-3
D: TRBD2
V: TRBV6-6
size: few
DNA: TGTGCCAGCAGTTGGACTAGTTCCAGCTACGCAGATACGCAGTATTTT
CDR3: CASSWTSSSYADTQYF

J: TRBJ1-5
D: .
V: TRBV7-9
size: .
DNA: TGTGCCAGCAGCCCGCGGAGGGACCAGCCCCAGCATTTT
CDR3: CASSPRRDQPQHF

J: TRBJ2-7
D: TRBD2
V: TRBV6-5
size: few
DNA: TGTGCCAGCAGTTATAGGACTAGCGGGAGGGGTGAGCAGTACTTC
CDR3: CASSYRTSGRGEQYF

J: TRBJ2-3
D: .
V: TRBV11-2
size: few
DNA: TGTGCCAGCAGCCTGATGGATCATGCAGATACGCAGTATTTT
CDR3: CASSLMDHADTQYF

J: TRBJ1-5
D: .
V: TRBV19
size: .
DNA: TGTGCCAGTAGTATAGGGACTGGCAGCAATCAGCCCCAGCATTTT
CDR3: CASSIGTGSNQPQHF

J: TRBJ2-3
D: TRBD1
V: TRBV5-1
size: .
DNA: TGCGCCAGCAGCTTGTCAGGGGGCCCCTCAGATACGCAGTATTTT
CDR3: CASSLSGGPSDTQYF

J: TRBJ2-2
D: .
V: TRBV7-2
size: once
DNA: TGTGCCAGCAGCTTACGTCGAGCGACCGGGGAGCTGTTTTTT
CDR3: CASSLRRATGELFF

J: TRBJ2-1
D: TRBD2
V: TRBV7-2
size: few
DNA: TGTGCCAGCAGCTCTGCGGGAGATCGACGAGAGCAGTTCTTC
CDR3: CASSSAGDRREQFF

J: TRBJ2-5
D: TRBD2
V: TRBV2
size: few
DNA: TGTGCCAGCAGTAGCGCCGGTTACGTCCCCGGGACTAGCCCTGAGACCCAGTACTTC
CDR3: CASSSAGYVPGTSPETQYF

J: TRBJ2-1
D: .
V: TRBV7-9
size: few
DNA: TGTGCCAGCAGCTTAGATGCCGGGGCTAGCAACAATGAGCAGTTCTTC
CDR3: CASSLDAGASNNEQFF

J: TRBJ2-6
D: TRBD1
V: TRBV2
size: few
DNA: TGTGCCAGCAGACCCCAGACAGGGATACTCTCTGGGGCCAACGTCCTGACTTTC
CDR3: CASRPQTGILSGANVLTF

J: TRBJ2-3
D: .
V: TRBV14
size: .
DNA: TGTGCCAGCAGTAGCGGTGGGAACCAGTATTTT
CDR3: CASSSGGNQYF

J: TRBJ2-7
D: TRBD1
V: TRBV10-3
size: .
DNA: TGTGCCATCAGTCGGTATGTCGGGACAGAAATCTACGAGCAGTACTTC
CDR3: CAISRYVGTEIYEQYF

J: TRBJ1-1
D: .
V: TRBV4-3
size: .
DNA: TGCGCCAGCAGCCAAGCTTCTAGGGGGACGGGGGCTTTCTTT
CDR3: CASSQASRGTGAFF